This TCR beta chain was documented in a study of PD-1 blockade in classical Hodgkin lymphoma. Whole-study results and caveats: Those starting nivolumab under 1 year post-ASCT were excluded. Lower baseline TCR diversity was reported for newly diagnosed patients than for healthy donors. A significant rise in TCR diversity was seen by C4D1 for CD4+ cells but not for CD8+ cells.

Time point here: cycle 4 day 1 (C4D1), after more than five weeks of nivolumab. All trial patients relapsed after autologous stem cell transplantation. Thawed PBMCs were the source of CD4+ T cells, purified by magnetic negative selection. Classification of best responses gave complete response, partial response or progressive disease. Clones were sequenced by immunoSEQ multiplex PCR, and TCRdb holds only the in-frame ones, with some missing. The table lists fewer than 35,000 clones, about 81% of them singletons. Trimming pared 0 bases from V and 7 bases from J, leaving 13 bases between. CDR1 and CDR2 from the germline V gene are SGHDT and YYEEEE. This CDR3 spans 14 amino acids. Notes on this clone: Its specificity is unknown.

Specimen: CD4+ T cells from blood, collected before the fourth cycle of nivolumab. This TCR derives from a human donor with classical Hodgkin lymphoma. The chain is built from TRBV5-6 and TRBJ1-2; D gene unclear. CDR3 sequence (DNA): TGTGCCAGCAGCTTGGCCGGGTCAGAAGGTGGCTACACCTTC. Translation gives CASSLAGSEGGYTF.